This T cell receptor beta chain was captured in a study of identical twins. TCRdb called the 5' RACE reads again in MiXCR, with one record for every CDR3 protein. The sample consists of under 450,000 distinct CDR3 sequences, about 18% of them appearing once. Every sampled donor was Caucasian and healthy. Trimming cost V 3 bases and J 0 bases, with 13 bases left between them. The CDR3 is 15 residues long. Germline lookup yields CDR1 SQVTM and CDR2 ANQGSEA. This chain connects TRBV29-1 to TRBJ2-3; D is perhaps TRBD2 (5 bases). This clonotype originated in a man aged 45-60 years in good health. Sequencing was carried out using naive T cells sorted from blood. CDR3 sequence (DNA): TGCAGCGTTGAGGCTGGGGAGAAGAGCACAGATACGCAGTATTTT. Encoded protein: CSVEAGEKSTDTQYF.